This T cell receptor beta chain emerged from a study of regulatory T cells in long-lasting Graves disease. Indicated time point: newly diagnosed GD, antithyroid drugs for less than 3 months. Preparation of the TCR library used RNA extracted from PBMCs. The CDR3 extends over 14 amino acids. V lost 5 bases to trimming and J lost 9 bases; unmatched junction nucleotides: 4. Germline CDR1 is MNHNS and CDR2 is SASEGT. Sequencing libraries for TCR beta were prepared with iRepertoire HTBI primers and Arm-PCR of CDR3 regions. One entry per CDR3 protein, called by TCRdb with MiXCR from the multiplex PCR reads. Here the sample spans 410,000 or so distinct CDR3 sequences, just under 15% being singletons. This sample also belongs to another study, concerning T cells in Graves' hyperthyroidism and ophthalmopathy. That source adds: Newly diagnosed hyperthyroidism, duration under 2 months, in patients aged 18 to 65.

The source of this sequence is a woman aged 30 to 39 with Graves disease. The material was peripheral blood mononuclear cells (PBMCs), obtained at new diagnosis, from a patient treated with antithyroid drugs. The V and J genes are TRBV6-1 and TRBJ1-6, with 10 bases that match TRBD1. The CDR3 loop is CASSRQGALSPLHF. CDR3 DNA: TGTGCCAGCAGTCGACAGGGGGCTCTTTCACCCCTCCACTTT.